The entry below gives a single TCR beta chain sequence along with its context. The conserved closing phenylalanine or tryptophan is absent in this CDR3, likely reflecting a read error. Because the CDR3's place on the DNA is in doubt, the DNA is left out and the CDR3 is given as listed by TCRdb. CDR1 is MNHNS and CDR2 is SASEGT in the germline V gene. Ends included, the CDR3 has 13 residues. The data were taken from a study of T cell responses to AZD1222 COVID-19 vaccine. Sequencing was performed with immunoSEQ multiplex PCR; in TCRdb, only in-frame clones are kept and a portion is missing. Among around 130,000 clones listed, roughly 92% were seen once.

The sample in question was peripheral blood, obtained 28 days after the second AZD1222 dose. V and J are TRBV6-1 and TRBJ1-2; TRBD1, the D gene given by the table, was not confirmed from the DNA. This receptor was identified in an adult who received the AZD1222 COVID-19 vaccine. CDR3 amino acids: CASRDSQGPRVTV.